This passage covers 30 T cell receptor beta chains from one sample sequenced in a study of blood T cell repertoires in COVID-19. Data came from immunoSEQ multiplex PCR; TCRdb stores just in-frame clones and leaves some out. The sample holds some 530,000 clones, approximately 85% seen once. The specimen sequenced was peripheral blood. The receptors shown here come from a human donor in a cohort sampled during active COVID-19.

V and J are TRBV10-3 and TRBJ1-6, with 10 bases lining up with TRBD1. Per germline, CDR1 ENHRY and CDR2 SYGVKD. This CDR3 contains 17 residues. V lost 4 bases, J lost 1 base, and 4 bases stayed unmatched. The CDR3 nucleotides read TGTGCCATCAGTGTGGGACAGGGGAGTTCCTATAATTCACCCCTCCACTTT. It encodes CAISVGQGSSYNSPLHF.

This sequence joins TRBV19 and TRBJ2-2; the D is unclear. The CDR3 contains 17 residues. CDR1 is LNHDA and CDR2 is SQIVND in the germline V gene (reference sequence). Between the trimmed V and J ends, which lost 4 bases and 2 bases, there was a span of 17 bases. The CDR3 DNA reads TGTGCCAGTAGTACCGGGTACCCCTCTCGAAACACCGGGGAGCTGTTTTTT. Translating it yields CASSTGYPSRNTGELFF.

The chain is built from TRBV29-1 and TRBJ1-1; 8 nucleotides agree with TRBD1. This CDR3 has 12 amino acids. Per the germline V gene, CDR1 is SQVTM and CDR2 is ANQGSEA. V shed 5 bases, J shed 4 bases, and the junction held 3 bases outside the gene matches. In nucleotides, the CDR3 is TGCAGCGTTATAGGACAGGGCACTGAAGCTTTCTTT. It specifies CSVIGQGTEAFF.

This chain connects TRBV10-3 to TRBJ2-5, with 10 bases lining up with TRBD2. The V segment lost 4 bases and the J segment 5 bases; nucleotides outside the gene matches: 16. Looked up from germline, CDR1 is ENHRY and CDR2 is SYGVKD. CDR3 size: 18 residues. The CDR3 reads CAISAAGVSGRAYETQYF. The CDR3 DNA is TGTGCCATCAGTGCCGCAGGCGTGAGCGGGAGGGCCTATGAGACCCAGTACTTC.

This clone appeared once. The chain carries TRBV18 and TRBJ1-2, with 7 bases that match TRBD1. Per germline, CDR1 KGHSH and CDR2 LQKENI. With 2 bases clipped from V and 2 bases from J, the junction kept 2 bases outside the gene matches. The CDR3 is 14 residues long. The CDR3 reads CASSPETGNYGYTF. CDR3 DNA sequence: TGTGCCAGCTCACCAGAGACAGGGAACTATGGCTACACCTTC.

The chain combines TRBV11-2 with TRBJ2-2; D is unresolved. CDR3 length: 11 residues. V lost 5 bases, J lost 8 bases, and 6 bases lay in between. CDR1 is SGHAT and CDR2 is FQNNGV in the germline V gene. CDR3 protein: CASSGGGELFF. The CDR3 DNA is TGTGCCAGCAGCGGCGGAGGGGAGCTGTTTTTT.

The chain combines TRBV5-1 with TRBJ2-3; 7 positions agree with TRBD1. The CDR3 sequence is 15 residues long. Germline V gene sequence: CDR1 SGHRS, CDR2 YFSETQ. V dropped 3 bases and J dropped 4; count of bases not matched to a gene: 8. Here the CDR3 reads CASSSEDRAADTQYF. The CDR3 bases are TGCGCCAGCAGCTCGGAAGACAGGGCGGCAGATACGCAGTATTTT.

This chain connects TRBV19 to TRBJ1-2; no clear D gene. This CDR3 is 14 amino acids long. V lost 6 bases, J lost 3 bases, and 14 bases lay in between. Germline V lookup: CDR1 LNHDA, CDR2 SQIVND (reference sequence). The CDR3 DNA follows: TGTGCCAGTAGCCACACGGGTGGAGACTATGGCTACACCTTC. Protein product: CASSHTGGDYGYTF.

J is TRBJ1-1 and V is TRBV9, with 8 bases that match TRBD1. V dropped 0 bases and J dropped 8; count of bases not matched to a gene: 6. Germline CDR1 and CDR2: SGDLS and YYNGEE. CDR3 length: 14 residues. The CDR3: CASSVGSRDREAFF. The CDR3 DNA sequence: TGTGCCAGCAGCGTAGGGTCCCGGGACAGGGAAGCTTTCTTT. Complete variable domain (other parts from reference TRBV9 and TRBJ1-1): DSGVTQTPKHLITATGQRVTLRCSPRSGDLSVYWYQQSLDQGLQFLIQYYNGEERAKGNILERFSAQQFPDLHSELNLSSLELGDSALYFCASSVGSRDREAFFGQGTRLTVV.

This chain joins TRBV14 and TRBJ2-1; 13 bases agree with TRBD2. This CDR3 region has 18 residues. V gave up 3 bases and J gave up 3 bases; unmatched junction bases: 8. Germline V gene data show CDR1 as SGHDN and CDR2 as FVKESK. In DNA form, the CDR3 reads TGTGCCAGCAGCCACCGGACTAGCGGGAGTAGATACTACAATGAGCAGTTCTTC. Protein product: CASSHRTSGSRYYNEQFF.

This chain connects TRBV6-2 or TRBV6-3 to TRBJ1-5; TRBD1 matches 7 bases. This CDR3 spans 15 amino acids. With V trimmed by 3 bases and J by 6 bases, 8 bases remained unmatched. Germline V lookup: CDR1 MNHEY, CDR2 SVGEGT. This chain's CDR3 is CASSYVKGAIQPQHF. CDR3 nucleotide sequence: TGTGCCAGCAGTTATGTAAAGGGGGCGATTCAGCCCCAGCATTTT.

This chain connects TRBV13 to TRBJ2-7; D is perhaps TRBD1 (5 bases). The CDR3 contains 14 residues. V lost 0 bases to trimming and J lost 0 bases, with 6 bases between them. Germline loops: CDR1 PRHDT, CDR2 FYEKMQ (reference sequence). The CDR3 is CASSLGRGSYEQYF. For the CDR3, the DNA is TGTGCCAGCAGCTTAGGAAGGGGCTCCTACGAGCAGTACTTC.

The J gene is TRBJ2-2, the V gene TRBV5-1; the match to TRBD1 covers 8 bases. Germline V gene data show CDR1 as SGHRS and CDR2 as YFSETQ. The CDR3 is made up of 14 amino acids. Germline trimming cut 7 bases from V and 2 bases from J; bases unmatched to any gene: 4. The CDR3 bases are TGCGCCAGCCGACAGGGGATCAACACCGGGGAGCTGTTTTTT. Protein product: CASRQGINTGELFF.

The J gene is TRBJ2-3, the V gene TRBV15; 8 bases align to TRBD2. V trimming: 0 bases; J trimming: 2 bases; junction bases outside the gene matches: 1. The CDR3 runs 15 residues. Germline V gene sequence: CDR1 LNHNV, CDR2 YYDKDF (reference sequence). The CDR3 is CATSRDGRVTDTQYF. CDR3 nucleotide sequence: TGTGCCACCAGCAGAGACGGGAGGGTCACAGATACGCAGTATTTT.

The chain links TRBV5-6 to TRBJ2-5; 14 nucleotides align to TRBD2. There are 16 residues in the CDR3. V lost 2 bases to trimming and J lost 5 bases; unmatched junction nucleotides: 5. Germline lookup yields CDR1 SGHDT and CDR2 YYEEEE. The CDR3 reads CASSFGLAGGDETQYF. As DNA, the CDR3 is TGTGCCAGCAGCTTCGGACTAGCGGGAGGAGATGAGACCCAGTACTTC.

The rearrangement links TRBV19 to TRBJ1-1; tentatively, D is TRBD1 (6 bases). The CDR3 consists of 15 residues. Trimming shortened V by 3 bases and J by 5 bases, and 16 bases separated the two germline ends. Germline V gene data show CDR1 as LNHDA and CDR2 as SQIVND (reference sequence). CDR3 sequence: CASSMREEGGTEAFF. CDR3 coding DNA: TGTGCCAGTAGTATGCGTGAGGAGGGGGGGACTGAAGCTTTCTTT.

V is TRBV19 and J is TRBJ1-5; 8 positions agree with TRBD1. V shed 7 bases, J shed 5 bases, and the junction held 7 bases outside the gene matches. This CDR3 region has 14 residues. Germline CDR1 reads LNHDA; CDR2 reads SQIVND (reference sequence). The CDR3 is CASNRPGGDQPQHF. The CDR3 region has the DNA TGTGCCAGTAATCGTCCAGGGGGCGATCAGCCCCAGCATTTT.

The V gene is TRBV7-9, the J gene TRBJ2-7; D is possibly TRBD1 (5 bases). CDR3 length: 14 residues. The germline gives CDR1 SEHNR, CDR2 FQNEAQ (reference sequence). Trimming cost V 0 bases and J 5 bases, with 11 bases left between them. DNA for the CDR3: TGTGCCAGCAGCTTAGCGGGGCGCAGGGACGAGCAGTACTTC. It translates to CASSLAGRRDEQYF.

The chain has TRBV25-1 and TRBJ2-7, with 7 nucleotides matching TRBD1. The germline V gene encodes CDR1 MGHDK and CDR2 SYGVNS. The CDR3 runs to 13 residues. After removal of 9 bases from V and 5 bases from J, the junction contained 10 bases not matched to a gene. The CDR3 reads CASEDRVVDEQYF. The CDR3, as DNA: TGTGCCAGTGAAGACAGGGTAGTCGACGAGCAGTACTTC.

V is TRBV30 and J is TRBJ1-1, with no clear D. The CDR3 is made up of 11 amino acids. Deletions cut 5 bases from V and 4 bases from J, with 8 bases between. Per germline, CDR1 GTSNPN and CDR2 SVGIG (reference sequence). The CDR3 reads CAWLEITEAFF. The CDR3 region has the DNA TGTGCCTGGTTAGAGATCACTGAAGCTTTCTTT. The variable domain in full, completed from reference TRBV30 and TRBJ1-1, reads SQTIHQWPATLVQPVGSPLSLECTVEGTSNPNLYWYRQAAGRGLQLLFYSVGIGQISSEVPQNLSASRPQDRQFILSSKKLLLSDSGFYLCAWLEITEAFFGQGTRLTVV.

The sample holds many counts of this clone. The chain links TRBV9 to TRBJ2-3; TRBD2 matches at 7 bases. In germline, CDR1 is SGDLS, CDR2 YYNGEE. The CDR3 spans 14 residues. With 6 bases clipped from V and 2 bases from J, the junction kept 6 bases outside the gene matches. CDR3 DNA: TGTGCCAGCAACAGCGGGATCAACACAGATACGCAGTATTTT. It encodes CASNSGINTDTQYF.

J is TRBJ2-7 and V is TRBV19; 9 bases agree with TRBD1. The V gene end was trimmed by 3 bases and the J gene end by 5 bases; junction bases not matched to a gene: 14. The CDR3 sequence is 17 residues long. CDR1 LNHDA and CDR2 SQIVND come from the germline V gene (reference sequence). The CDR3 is CASSIGTGSDGLDEQYF. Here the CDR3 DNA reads TGTGCCAGTAGTATCGGGACAGGGAGTGATGGGCTAGACGAGCAGTACTTC.

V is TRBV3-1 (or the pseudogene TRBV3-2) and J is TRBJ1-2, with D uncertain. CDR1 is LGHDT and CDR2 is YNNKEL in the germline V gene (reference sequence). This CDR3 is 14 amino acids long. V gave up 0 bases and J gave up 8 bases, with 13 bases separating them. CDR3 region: CASSQDWRAWGYTF. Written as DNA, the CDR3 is TGTGCCAGCAGCCAAGATTGGCGGGCTTGGGGCTACACCTTC.

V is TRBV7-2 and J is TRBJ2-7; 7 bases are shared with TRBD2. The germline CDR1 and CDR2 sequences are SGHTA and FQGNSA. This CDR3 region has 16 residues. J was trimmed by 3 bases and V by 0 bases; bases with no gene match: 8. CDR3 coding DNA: TGTGCCAGCAGCTTAGCCCTAGCGGATCTTTTCTACGAGCAGTACTTC. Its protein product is CASSLALADLFYEQYF.

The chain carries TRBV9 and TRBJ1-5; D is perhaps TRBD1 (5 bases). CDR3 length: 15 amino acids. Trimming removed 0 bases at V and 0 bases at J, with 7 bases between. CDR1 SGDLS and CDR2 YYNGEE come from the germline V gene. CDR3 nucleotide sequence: TGTGCCAGCAGCGTAGCCGGGGGTAGCAATCAGCCCCAGCATTTT. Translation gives CASSVAGGSNQPQHF.

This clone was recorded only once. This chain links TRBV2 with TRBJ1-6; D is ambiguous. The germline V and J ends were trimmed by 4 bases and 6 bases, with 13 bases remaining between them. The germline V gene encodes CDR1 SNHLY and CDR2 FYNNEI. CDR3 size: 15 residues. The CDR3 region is CASSGGIATNSPLHF. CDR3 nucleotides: TGTGCCAGCAGTGGCGGTATAGCTACTAATTCACCCCTCCACTTT.

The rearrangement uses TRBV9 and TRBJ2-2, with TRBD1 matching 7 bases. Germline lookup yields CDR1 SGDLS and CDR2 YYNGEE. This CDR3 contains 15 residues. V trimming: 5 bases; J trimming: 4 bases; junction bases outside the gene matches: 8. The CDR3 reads CASRPTGMSTGELFF. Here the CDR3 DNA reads TGTGCCAGCAGACCGACAGGGATGAGCACCGGGGAGCTGTTTTTT.

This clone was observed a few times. CDR3 nucleotide sequence: TGTGCCAGCAGTTTCATGCAGAGGAATTCACCCCTCCACTTT. The encoded protein is CASSFMQRNSPLHF. This sequence joins TRBV27 and TRBJ1-6; the D is unclear. Trimming pared 3 bases from V and 7 bases from J, leaving 10 bases between. CDR1 MNHEY and CDR2 SMNVEV come from the germline V gene (reference sequence). There are 14 residues in the CDR3.

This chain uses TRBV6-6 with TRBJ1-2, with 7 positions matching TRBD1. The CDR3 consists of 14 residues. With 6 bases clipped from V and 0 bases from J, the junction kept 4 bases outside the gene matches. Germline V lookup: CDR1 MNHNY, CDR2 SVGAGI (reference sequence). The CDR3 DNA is TGTGCCAGCAGCAGGGACAGAGCTAACTATGGCTACACCTTC. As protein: CASSRDRANYGYTF.

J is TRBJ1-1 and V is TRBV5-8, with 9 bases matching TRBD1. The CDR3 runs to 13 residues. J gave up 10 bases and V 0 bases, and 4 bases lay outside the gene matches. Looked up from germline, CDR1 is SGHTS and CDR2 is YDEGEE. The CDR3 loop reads CASSLGDRAGAFF. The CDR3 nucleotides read TGTGCCAGCAGCTTGGGGGACAGGGCAGGAGCTTTCTTT.